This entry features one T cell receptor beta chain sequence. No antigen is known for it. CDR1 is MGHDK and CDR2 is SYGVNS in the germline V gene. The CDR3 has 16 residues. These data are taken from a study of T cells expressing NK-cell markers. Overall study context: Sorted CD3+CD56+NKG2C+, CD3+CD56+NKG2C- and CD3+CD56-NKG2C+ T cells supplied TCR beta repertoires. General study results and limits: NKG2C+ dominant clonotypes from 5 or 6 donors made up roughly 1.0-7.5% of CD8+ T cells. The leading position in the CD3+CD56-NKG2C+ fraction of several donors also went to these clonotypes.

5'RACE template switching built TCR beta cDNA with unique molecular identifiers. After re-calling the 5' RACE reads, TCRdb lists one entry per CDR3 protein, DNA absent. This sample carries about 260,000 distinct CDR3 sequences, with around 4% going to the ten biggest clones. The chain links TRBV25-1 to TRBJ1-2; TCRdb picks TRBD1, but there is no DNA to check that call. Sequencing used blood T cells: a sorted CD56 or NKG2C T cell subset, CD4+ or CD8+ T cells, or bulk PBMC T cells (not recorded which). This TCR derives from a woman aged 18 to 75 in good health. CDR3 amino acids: CASSELSGYGNYGYTF.